These 32 T cell receptor beta chains were all obtained from the same sample, sequenced in a study of beta chain features in type 1 diabetes. Reverse transcribing all isolated RNA meant expressed TCRB transcripts were sequenced. Sequenced by immunoSEQ multiplex PCR; TCRdb stores in-frame clones only, minus some. The sample carries 100,000 to 150,000 clones, roughly 17% recorded once. These receptors' targets are unknown. Study-level results: A moderate, significant TCRB CDR3 shortening appeared in type 1 diabetes across four CD4+ subsets.

Sequencing was performed on central memory CD4+ T cells from blood. All receptors derive from a man aged 18 to 29 with type 1 diabetes.

The sample holds a few counts of this clone. The chain combines TRBV29-1 with TRBJ2-3; D is uncertain. V was cut by 4 bases and J by 3 bases, with 11 bases left in between. CDR3 length: 13 residues. The germline V gene encodes CDR1 SQVTM and CDR2 ANQGSEA. CDR3 in amino acids: CSVAGAQTDTQYF. In DNA form, the CDR3 reads TGCAGCGTTGCTGGCGCTCAGACAGATACGCAGTATTTT.

The genes are TRBV30 and TRBJ1-2, with 8 positions matching TRBD1. V was pared by 5 bases and J by 1 base, with 6 bases of the junction left unmatched. There are 14 residues in the CDR3. The germline CDR1 and CDR2 sequences are GTSNPN and SVGIG (reference sequence). The CDR3 region has the DNA TGTGCCTGGGGCCTGGGACAGGTTAACTATGGCTACACCTTC. Encoded protein: CAWGLGQVNYGYTF.

This clone is medium-sized. The sample holds other DNA sequences that translate to the same CDR3. The genes are TRBV18 and TRBJ1-5, with TRBD1 matching over 9 bases. The CDR3 has 15 amino acids. Looked up from germline, CDR1 is KGHSH and CDR2 is LQKENI. V gave up 2 bases and J gave up 5 bases; unmatched junction bases: 4. CDR3 in DNA: TGTGCCAGCTCACCAGAGACAGGGGGGGATCAGCCCCAGCATTTT. The encoded protein is CASSPETGGDQPQHF.

This clone showed up just a few times. The genes are TRBV7-2 and TRBJ2-7, with a weak D call TRBD2 (7 bases). This CDR3 comprises 15 residues. The V gene's germline CDR1 is SGHTA and CDR2 FQGNSA. V lost 5 bases, J lost 7 bases, and 21 bases lay in between. Written as DNA, the CDR3 is TGTGCCAGCAGCCCACGGGGGGCGGCGGCGGGAGAGCAGTACTTC. This sequence encodes CASSPRGAAAGEQYF.

For this clone: Other DNA sequences in the sample encode the same CDR3. The V gene is TRBV2, the J gene TRBJ2-3, with 9 bases aligning to TRBD2. V was pared by 1 base and J by 7 bases, with 3 bases of the junction left unmatched. Germline-derived CDR1 and CDR2 are SNHLY and FYNNEI. This CDR3 contains 14 residues. The CDR3 reads CASSEEAGGHTQYF. The CDR3 DNA reads TGTGCCAGCAGTGAAGAAGCGGGAGGTCATACGCAGTATTTT.

V is TRBV11-1 and J is TRBJ2-4; no definite D call. Germline V lookup: CDR1 SGHAT, CDR2 FQDESV (reference sequence). Trimming removed 4 bases from V and 4 bases from J, with 11 bases in between. The CDR3 totals 14 residues. The CDR3 loop reads CASSSHRRKNIQYF. The CDR3 region has the DNA TGTGCCAGCAGCTCCCACCGAAGGAAAAACATTCAGTACTTC.

The chain joins TRBV10-3 to TRBJ2-1; 8 bases are shared with TRBD2. V was pared by 6 bases and J by 5 bases, with 6 bases of the junction left unmatched. Germline loops: CDR1 ENHRY, CDR2 SYGVKD. This CDR3 has 14 amino acids. The DNA of the CDR3 is TGTGCCATCAGCCCGAGCGGGAGCGACAATGAGCAGTTCTTC. The encoded protein is CAISPSGSDNEQFF.

This clone was detected only a few times. Other DNA sequences in this specimen translate into the identical CDR3. This sequence joins TRBV29-1 and TRBJ2-5; no clear D. V gave up 4 bases and J gave up 2 bases, with 8 bases separating them. CDR3 length equals 12 residues. The germline CDR1 and CDR2 sequences are SQVTM and ANQGSEA. CDR3 protein: CSVGQRQETQYF. Written as DNA, the CDR3 is TGCAGCGTTGGTCAGAGACAAGAGACCCAGTACTTC. Drawing the rest from reference TRBV29-1 and TRBJ2-5, the complete variable domain is SAVISQKPSRDICQRGTSLTIQCQVDSQVTMMFWYRQQPGQSLTLIATANQGSEATYESGFVIDKFPISRPNLTFSTLTVSNMSPEDSSIYLCSVGQRQETQYFGPGTRLLVL.

This clone has ten or more counts. The V call is TRBV29-1, the J call TRBJ2-3; 7 bases are a match to TRBD1. Trimming took 8 bases from V and 4 from J; bases not matched to a gene: 6. Germline V gives CDR1 SQVTM, CDR2 ANQGSEA. This CDR3 contains 12 residues. CDR3 sequence reads: CSFRDSADTQYF. The CDR3 DNA is TGCAGCTTCCGGGACAGCGCAGATACGCAGTATTTT.

This chain links TRBV15 with TRBJ2-3; no clear D. The CDR3 is 12 amino acids. V shed 0 bases and J shed 7 bases, with 5 bases lying between them. The germline V gene encodes CDR1 LNHNV and CDR2 YYDKDF (reference sequence). The CDR3 sequence: CATSRDSYTQYF. CDR3 DNA: TGTGCCACCAGCAGAGATAGTTATACGCAGTATTTT.

This clone was recorded a few times. This likely came from a read error, as a far larger clone is one base away. The sample carries other DNA sequences with the same CDR3. This chain uses TRBV18 with TRBJ2-6; D possibly corresponds to TRBD2 (5 bases). Trimming shortened V by 6 bases and J by 2 bases, and 14 bases separated the two germline ends. Germline V lookup: CDR1 KGHSH, CDR2 LQKENI. The CDR3 spans 16 residues. CDR3 sequence: CASSPRAGAGANVLTF. The CDR3 coding sequence is TGTGCCAGCTCCCCGCGGGCCGGAGCTGGGGCCAACGTCCTGACTTTC. The whole variable domain, remainder taken from reference TRBV18 and TRBJ2-6, is NAGVMQNPRHLVRRRGQEARLRCSPMKGHSHVYWYRQLPEEGLKFMVYLQKENIIDESGMPKERFSAEFPKEGPSILRIQQVVRGDSAAYFCASSPRAGAGANVLTFGAGSRLTVL.

This clone is a singleton in its sample. The genes are TRBV5-1 and TRBJ2-7; D uncertain. V dropped 4 bases and J dropped 0 bases, with 17 bases sitting between them. This CDR3 spans 16 amino acids. Per germline, CDR1 SGHRS and CDR2 YFSETQ. CDR3 sequence (DNA): TGCGCCAGCAGCCCTACACCTACCAGGTACTCCTACGAGCAGTACTTC. Its translation: CASSPTPTRYSYEQYF.

Of note for this clone: A much larger clone differs from this one at a single base, so this may be a read error. This specimen includes other DNA sequences encoding the same CDR3. This sequence joins TRBV7-2 and TRBJ2-3; D not certain. The CDR3 is 11 residues long. Trimming took off 4 bases at V and 3 bases at J, with 2 bases between the two ends. Germline V gene lookup returns CDR1 SGHTA and CDR2 FQGNSA. Here the CDR3 reads CASSSTDTQYF. The CDR3 coding sequence is TGTGCCAGCAGCTCTACAGATACGCAGTATTTT.

In this sample, this clone turned up a few times. The chain couples TRBV5-5 to TRBJ1-6; the match to TRBD1 covers 9 bases. V lost 2 bases and J lost 7; bases outside the gene matches: 7. CDR3 size: 16 residues. The germline CDR1 and CDR2 sequences are SGHKS and YYEKEE (reference sequence). For the CDR3, the DNA is TGTGCCAGCAGCTTTGATATAGGGACAGGGAATTCACCCCTCCACTTT. This sequence encodes CASSFDIGTGNSPLHF.

The sample holds a few counts of this clone. V gene TRBV15 combines with J gene TRBJ2-3, with D possibly being TRBD1 or TRBD2 (5 bases each). V lost 0 bases and J 1 base, leaving 11 bases between the germline ends. CDR1 is LNHNV, CDR2 YYDKDF, per germline (reference sequence). The CDR3 has 16 residues. The CDR3 region is CATSRDGGFGTDTQYF. The CDR3 nucleotides read TGTGCCACCAGCAGAGATGGGGGTTTTGGCACAGATACGCAGTATTTT.

Many counts were recorded for this clone. The chain employs TRBV28 and TRBJ1-3; D unresolved. V lost 5 bases and J 0 bases, leaving 20 bases between the germline ends. Germline V lookup: CDR1 MDHEN, CDR2 SYDVKM. This CDR3 has 18 residues. The DNA of the CDR3 is TGTGCCAGCAGTCGTCCACCATCCGGGTGGAGCTCTGGAAACACCATATATTTT. It encodes CASSRPPSGWSSGNTIYF.

In this sample, this clone turned up a few times. The CDR3 sequence is CAISPLAGGTDTQYF. For the CDR3, the DNA is TGTGCCATCAGTCCACTAGCGGGAGGCACAGATACGCAGTATTTT. V and J are TRBV10-3 and TRBJ2-3; TRBD2 agrees at 11 bases. Germline assignment: CDR1 ENHRY and CDR2 SYGVKD. There are 15 residues in the CDR3. V lost 5 bases, J lost 1 base, and 2 bases stayed unmatched.

This clone was observed a few times. V usage is TRBV28 and J usage is TRBJ2-7, with 10 bases identical to TRBD2. J was trimmed by 4 bases and V by 8 bases; bases with no gene match: 5. This CDR3 comprises 13 residues. CDR1 and CDR2 from the germline V gene are MDHEN and SYDVKM. The chain's CDR3 is CASGSGGYYEQYF. CDR3 DNA sequence: TGTGCCAGCGGTAGCGGGGGGTATTACGAGCAGTACTTC.

The rearrangement joins TRBV4-3 to TRBJ2-7, with TRBD2 matching 8 bases. V lost 1 base, J lost 5 bases, and 10 bases stayed unmatched. Germline V gene data show CDR1 as LGHNA and CDR2 as YSLEER. The CDR3 has 16 residues. The chain's CDR3 is CASSQAYPGLENEQYF. CDR3 sequence (DNA): TGCGCCAGCAGCCAAGCTTACCCGGGACTAGAAAACGAGCAGTACTTC.

As to this clone: A much bigger clone sits one base away, suggesting this may be a read error. The J gene is TRBJ1-2, the V gene TRBV15; TRBD1 is a possible D gene (6 bases). Germline CDR1 reads LNHNV; CDR2 reads YYDKDF (reference sequence). CDR3 length equals 15 residues. The CDR3 DNA is TGTTCCACCAGCAGAGCCCTACAGGGAGTCTATGGCTACACCTTC. Translating it yields CSTSRALQGVYGYTF.

The chain recombines TRBV23-1 with TRBJ1-6; 9 nucleotides match TRBD1. TRBV23-1 is marked as an open reading frame, function uncertain. After removal of 4 bases from V and 2 bases from J, the junction contained 3 bases not matched to a gene. The CDR3 covers 16 residues. The CDR3 DNA sequence: TGCGCCAGCAGTCTGGGACAGGGCCCCTATAATTCACCCCTCCACTTT. It translates to CASSLGQGPYNSPLHF.

The sample holds a few counts of this clone. The gene calls are TRBV6-1 and TRBJ2-5; tentative D call: TRBD1 (6 bases). V shed 3 bases and J shed 2 bases, with 22 bases lying between them. This CDR3 region has 18 residues. Germline V gene data show CDR1 as MNHNS and CDR2 as SASEGT. This chain's CDR3 is CASSDTWSSAGAQETQYF. CDR3 sequence (DNA): TGTGCCAGCAGTGACACGTGGAGTTCGGCAGGGGCTCAAGAGACCCAGTACTTC.

This chain links TRBV30 with TRBJ1-2; unclear D gene. V lost 2 bases and J lost 7, with 8 bases in between. The CDR3 is 11 amino acids. Germline V gives CDR1 GTSNPN, CDR2 SVGIG (reference sequence). The CDR3 reads CAWSPVSGYTF. The CDR3, as DNA: TGTGCCTGGAGTCCCGTATCTGGCTACACCTTC. Combining the CDR3 with reference TRBV30 and TRBJ1-2 gives the whole variable domain SQTIHQWPATLVQPVGSPLSLECTVEGTSNPNLYWYRQAAGRGLQLLFYSVGIGQISSEVPQNLSASRPQDRQFILSSKKLLLSDSGFYLCAWSPVSGYTFGSGTRLTVV.

This clone was detected a few times. This chain connects TRBV2 to TRBJ2-7, with D possibly matching TRBD1 (6 bases). Trimming left V 8 bases short and J 2 bases short, with 10 bases between. The CDR3 spans 12 residues. Germline CDR1 and CDR2: SNHLY and FYNNEI. The CDR3 sequence is CASGTTPYEQYF. DNA of the CDR3: TGTGCCAGCGGGACAACCCCCTACGAGCAGTACTTC.

This clone has just a few counts. The rearrangement links TRBV29-1 to TRBJ2-3; 8 bases fit TRBD2. CDR3 length: 14 residues. V shed 3 bases and J 2 bases; nucleotides not matched to a gene: 4. In germline, CDR1 is SQVTM, CDR2 ANQGSEA. The CDR3 spells CSVEIAGNTDTQYF. In nucleotides, the CDR3 is TGCAGCGTTGAGATAGCGGGGAACACAGATACGCAGTATTTT.

This clone turned up a few times. V is TRBV30 and J is TRBJ2-7; no definite D call. CDR1 is GTSNPN, CDR2 SVGIG, per germline (reference sequence). The CDR3 runs to 13 residues. V was pared by 2 bases and J by 3 bases, with 11 bases between. The CDR3 nucleotides are TGTGCCTGGAGTTTACGAAACCGCTACGAGCAGTACTTC. It codes for CAWSLRNRYEQYF. The whole variable domain, filled in from reference TRBV30 and TRBJ2-7, reads SQTIHQWPATLVQPVGSPLSLECTVEGTSNPNLYWYRQAAGRGLQLLFYSVGIGQISSEVPQNLSASRPQDRQFILSSKKLLLSDSGFYLCAWSLRNRYEQYFGPGTRLTVT.

Judged by abundance, this clone is medium-sized. The gene calls are TRBV7-9 and TRBJ2-1; 12 nucleotides match TRBD2. Germline lookup yields CDR1 SEHNR and CDR2 FQNEAQ (reference sequence). With V trimmed by 4 bases and J by 3 bases, 7 bases remained unmatched. The CDR3 totals 17 residues. The CDR3 reads CASSSFSTSGSYNEQFF. For the CDR3, the DNA is TGTGCCAGCAGCTCCTTTTCGACTAGCGGGAGCTACAATGAGCAGTTCTTC.

This clone was observed a handful of times. The V call is TRBV2, the J call TRBJ2-2; TRBD1 aligns across 9 bases. CDR3 length: 15 residues. Germline V lookup: CDR1 SNHLY, CDR2 FYNNEI. Trimming removed 8 bases from V and 1 base from J; junction bases left unmatched: 5. The CDR3 DNA is TGTGCCAGCGGTGCGGGACAGGGGAACACCGGGGAGCTGTTTTTT. Its protein is CASGAGQGNTGELFF.

The chain combines TRBV5-4 with TRBJ1-1, with a weak D call TRBD1 (5 bases). The germline CDR1 and CDR2 sequences are SGHNT and YYREEE (reference sequence). V was pared by 5 bases and J by 2 bases, with 16 bases between. The CDR3 has 15 residues. CDR3 sequence reads: CASRKGALSNTEAFF. The CDR3 bases are TGTGCCAGCAGAAAAGGGGCTCTAAGTAACACTGAAGCTTTCTTT.

This clone was observed many times. The chain combines TRBV18 with TRBJ1-2; 9 bases match TRBD1. This CDR3 is 14 amino acids long. Germline CDR1 is KGHSH and CDR2 is LQKENI. Trimming took 2 bases from V and 3 from J; bases not matched to a gene: 1. CDR3 in DNA: TGTGCCAGCTCACCAGGGACAGGGTACTATGGCTACACCTTC. Its protein is CASSPGTGYYGYTF.

As concerns this clone: The junction departs from germline at one end; a sequencing error may be responsible. This rearrangement joins TRBV7-2 to TRBJ2-2; 9 bases agree with TRBD1. This CDR3 is 15 amino acids long. CDR1 SGHTA and CDR2 FQGNSA come from the germline V gene. CDR3 nucleotides: TGCGCCAGCAACCCGGGACAGGGGAACACCGGGGAGCTGTTTTTT. Translation: CASNPGQGNTGELFF.

The table lists this clone with a few counts. The CDR3 protein is CAIRLGPGTDTQYF. DNA of the CDR3: TGTGCCATCAGACTAGGGCCTGGCACAGATACGCAGTATTTT. The chain carries TRBV10-3 and TRBJ2-3, with D possibly matching TRBD2 (5 bases). The length of the CDR3 is 14 residues. Between the trimmed V and J ends, which lost 6 bases and 1 base, there was a span of 11 bases. The V gene's germline CDR1 is ENHRY and CDR2 SYGVKD.